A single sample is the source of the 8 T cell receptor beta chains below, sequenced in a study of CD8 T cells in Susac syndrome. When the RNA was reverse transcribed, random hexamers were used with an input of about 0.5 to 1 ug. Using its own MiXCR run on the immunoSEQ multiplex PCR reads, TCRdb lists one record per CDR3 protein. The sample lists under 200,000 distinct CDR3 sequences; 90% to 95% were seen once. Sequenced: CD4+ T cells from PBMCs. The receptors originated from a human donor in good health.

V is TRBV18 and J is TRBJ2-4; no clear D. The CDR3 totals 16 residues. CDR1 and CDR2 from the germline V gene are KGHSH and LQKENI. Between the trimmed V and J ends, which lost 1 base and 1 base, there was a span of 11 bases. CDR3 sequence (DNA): TGTGCCAGCTCACCACTCCCGGCGACCGCCAAAAACATTCAGTACTTC. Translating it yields CASSPLPATAKNIQYF.

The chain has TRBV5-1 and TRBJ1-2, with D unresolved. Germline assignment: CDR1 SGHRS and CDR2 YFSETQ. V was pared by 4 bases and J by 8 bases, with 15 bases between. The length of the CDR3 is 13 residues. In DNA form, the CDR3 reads TGCGCCAGCAGCACCGAAGGGTCGGAAGGCTACACCTTC. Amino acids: CASSTEGSEGYTF.

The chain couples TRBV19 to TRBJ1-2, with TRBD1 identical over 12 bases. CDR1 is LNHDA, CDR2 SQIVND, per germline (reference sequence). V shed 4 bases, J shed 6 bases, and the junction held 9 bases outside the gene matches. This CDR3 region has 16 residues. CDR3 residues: CASSRRGDRGLNGYTF. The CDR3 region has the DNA TGTGCCAGTAGTAGGCGGGGGGACAGGGGGCTCAATGGCTACACCTTC.

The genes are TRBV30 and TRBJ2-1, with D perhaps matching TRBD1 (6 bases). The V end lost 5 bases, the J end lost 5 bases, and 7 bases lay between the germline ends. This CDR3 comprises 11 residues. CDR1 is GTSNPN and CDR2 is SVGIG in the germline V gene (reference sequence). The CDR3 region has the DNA TGTGCCTGGGACAGGCACAATGAGCAGTTCTTC. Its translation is CAWDRHNEQFF.

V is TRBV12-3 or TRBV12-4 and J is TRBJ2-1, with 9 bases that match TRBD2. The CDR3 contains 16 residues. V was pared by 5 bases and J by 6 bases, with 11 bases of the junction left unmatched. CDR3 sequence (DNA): TGTGCCAGCAGTCAACGCGGGGGGGGCTTTGTCAATGAGCAGTTCTTC. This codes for CASSQRGGGFVNEQFF.

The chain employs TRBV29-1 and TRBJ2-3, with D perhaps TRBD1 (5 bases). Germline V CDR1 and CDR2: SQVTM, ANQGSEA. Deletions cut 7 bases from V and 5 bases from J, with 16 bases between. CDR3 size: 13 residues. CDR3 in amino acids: CSGRQRHLDTQYF. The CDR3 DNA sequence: TGCAGCGGACGACAGAGACACCTAGATACGCAGTATTTT.

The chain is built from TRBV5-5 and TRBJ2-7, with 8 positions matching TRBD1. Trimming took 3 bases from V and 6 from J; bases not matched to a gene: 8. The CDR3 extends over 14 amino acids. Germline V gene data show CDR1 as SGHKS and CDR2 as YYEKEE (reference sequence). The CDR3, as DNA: TGTGCCAGCAGCTCCACAGCAGGGGGCGTCGAGCAGTACGTC. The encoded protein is CASSSTAGGVEQYV.

The CDR3 here is CSATQGVGETQYF. CDR3 nucleotides: TGCAGTGCCACACAGGGGGTTGGAGAGACCCAGTACTTC. The chain carries TRBV20-1 and TRBJ2-5; 8 nucleotides align to TRBD1. Unmatched junction bases numbered 7, after V lost 6 bases and J lost 4 bases. The CDR3 is made up of 13 amino acids. Germline V gene lookup returns CDR1 DFQATT and CDR2 SNEGSKA (reference sequence).